This TCR beta chain derives from a study of low-dose radiotherapy and immunotherapy resistance in tumors. First-strand cDNA relied on TRAV- and TRBV-specific primers spanning alpha and beta chains. TCRs underwent approximately 20 PCR cycles of amplification with a constant-region primer and V-primer adapter. TCRdb reanalysed the reads using MiXCR and keeps one entry per CDR3 protein. The sample consists of 18,000 or so distinct CDR3 sequences, around 67% of them appearing once. This clonotype was obtained from a human donor with advanced metastatic prostate, ovarian, gallbladder or colorectal cancer (not recorded which). This table probably holds off-target reads from a library built for another chain.

The CDR3 DNA sequence: TGTGCCAGCAGCCAATCGGTGGGGGCAAATCAGCCCCAGCATTTT. Protein product: CASSQSVGANQPQHF. The chain is built from TRBV7-2 and TRBJ1-5, with D perhaps matching TRBD1 (6 bases). Germline V CDR1 and CDR2: SGHTA, FQGNSA. The CDR3 has 15 residues. Trimming pared 5 bases from V and 4 bases from J, leaving 15 bases between. The whole variable domain, remainder taken from reference TRBV7-2 and TRBJ1-5, is GAGVSQSPSNKVTEKGKDVELRCDPISGHTALYWYRQSLGQGLEFLIYFQGNSAPDKSGLPSDRFSAERTGGSVSTLTIQRTQQEDSAVYLCASSQSVGANQPQHFGDGTRLSIL.